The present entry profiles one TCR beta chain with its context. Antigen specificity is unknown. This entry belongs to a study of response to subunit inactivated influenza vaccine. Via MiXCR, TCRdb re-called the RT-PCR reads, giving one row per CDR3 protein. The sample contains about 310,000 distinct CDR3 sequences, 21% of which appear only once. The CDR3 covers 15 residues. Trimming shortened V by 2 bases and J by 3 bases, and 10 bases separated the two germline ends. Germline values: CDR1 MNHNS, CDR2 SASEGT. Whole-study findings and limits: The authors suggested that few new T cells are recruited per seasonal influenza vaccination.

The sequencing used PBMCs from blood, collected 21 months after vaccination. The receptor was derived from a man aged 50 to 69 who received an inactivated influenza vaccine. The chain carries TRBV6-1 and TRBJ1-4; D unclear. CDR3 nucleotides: TGTGCCAGCAGTGAAAAATGGAGGGCTAATGAAAAACTGTTTTTT. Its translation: CASSEKWRANEKLFF.